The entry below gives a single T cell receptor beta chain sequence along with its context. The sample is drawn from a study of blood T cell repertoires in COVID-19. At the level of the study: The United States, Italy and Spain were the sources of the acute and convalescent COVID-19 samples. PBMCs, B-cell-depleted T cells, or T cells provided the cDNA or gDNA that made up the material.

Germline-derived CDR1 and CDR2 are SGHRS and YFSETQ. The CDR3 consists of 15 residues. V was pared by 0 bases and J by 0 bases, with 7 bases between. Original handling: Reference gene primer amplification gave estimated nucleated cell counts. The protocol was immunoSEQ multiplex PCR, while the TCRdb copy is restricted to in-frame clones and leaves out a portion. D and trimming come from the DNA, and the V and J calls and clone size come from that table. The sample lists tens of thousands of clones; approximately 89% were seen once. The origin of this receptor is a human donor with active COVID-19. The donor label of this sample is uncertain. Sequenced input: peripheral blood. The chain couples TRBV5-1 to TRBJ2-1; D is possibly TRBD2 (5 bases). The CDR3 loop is CASSLAGSSYNEQFF. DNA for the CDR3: TGCGCCAGCAGCTTGGCGGGGAGCTCCTACAATGAGCAGTTCTTC.